This T cell receptor beta chain was retrieved from a study of T cells in Graves' hyperthyroidism and ophthalmopathy. This CDR3 has 15 residues. The germline gives CDR1 MNHEY, CDR2 SMNVEV (reference sequence). The ends lost 6 bases at V and 2 bases at J; junction bases unmatched: 5. Findings of the study overall: Most thyroid clonotypes expanded above 0.001 appeared in blood too.

At least ten counts were recorded for this clonotype. The antigen remains undetermined. TCR beta CDR3 region amplification was performed from RNA transcripts. First-round RT-PCR of the TCR CDR3 relied on the HTBI primer set. One entry per CDR3 protein, called by TCRdb with MiXCR from the multiplex PCR reads. The sample has 400,000 or so distinct CDR3 sequences, about 14% seen once. The material sequenced was blood. The chain joins TRBV27 to TRBJ2-2, with 8 bases lining up with TRBD1. This clonotype originated in a man aged 45-65 years with Graves' ophthalmopathy. The CDR3 region is CASRTGQGNTGELFF. CDR3 bases: TGTGCCAGCAGAACCGGACAGGGTAACACCGGGGAGCTGTTTTTT.